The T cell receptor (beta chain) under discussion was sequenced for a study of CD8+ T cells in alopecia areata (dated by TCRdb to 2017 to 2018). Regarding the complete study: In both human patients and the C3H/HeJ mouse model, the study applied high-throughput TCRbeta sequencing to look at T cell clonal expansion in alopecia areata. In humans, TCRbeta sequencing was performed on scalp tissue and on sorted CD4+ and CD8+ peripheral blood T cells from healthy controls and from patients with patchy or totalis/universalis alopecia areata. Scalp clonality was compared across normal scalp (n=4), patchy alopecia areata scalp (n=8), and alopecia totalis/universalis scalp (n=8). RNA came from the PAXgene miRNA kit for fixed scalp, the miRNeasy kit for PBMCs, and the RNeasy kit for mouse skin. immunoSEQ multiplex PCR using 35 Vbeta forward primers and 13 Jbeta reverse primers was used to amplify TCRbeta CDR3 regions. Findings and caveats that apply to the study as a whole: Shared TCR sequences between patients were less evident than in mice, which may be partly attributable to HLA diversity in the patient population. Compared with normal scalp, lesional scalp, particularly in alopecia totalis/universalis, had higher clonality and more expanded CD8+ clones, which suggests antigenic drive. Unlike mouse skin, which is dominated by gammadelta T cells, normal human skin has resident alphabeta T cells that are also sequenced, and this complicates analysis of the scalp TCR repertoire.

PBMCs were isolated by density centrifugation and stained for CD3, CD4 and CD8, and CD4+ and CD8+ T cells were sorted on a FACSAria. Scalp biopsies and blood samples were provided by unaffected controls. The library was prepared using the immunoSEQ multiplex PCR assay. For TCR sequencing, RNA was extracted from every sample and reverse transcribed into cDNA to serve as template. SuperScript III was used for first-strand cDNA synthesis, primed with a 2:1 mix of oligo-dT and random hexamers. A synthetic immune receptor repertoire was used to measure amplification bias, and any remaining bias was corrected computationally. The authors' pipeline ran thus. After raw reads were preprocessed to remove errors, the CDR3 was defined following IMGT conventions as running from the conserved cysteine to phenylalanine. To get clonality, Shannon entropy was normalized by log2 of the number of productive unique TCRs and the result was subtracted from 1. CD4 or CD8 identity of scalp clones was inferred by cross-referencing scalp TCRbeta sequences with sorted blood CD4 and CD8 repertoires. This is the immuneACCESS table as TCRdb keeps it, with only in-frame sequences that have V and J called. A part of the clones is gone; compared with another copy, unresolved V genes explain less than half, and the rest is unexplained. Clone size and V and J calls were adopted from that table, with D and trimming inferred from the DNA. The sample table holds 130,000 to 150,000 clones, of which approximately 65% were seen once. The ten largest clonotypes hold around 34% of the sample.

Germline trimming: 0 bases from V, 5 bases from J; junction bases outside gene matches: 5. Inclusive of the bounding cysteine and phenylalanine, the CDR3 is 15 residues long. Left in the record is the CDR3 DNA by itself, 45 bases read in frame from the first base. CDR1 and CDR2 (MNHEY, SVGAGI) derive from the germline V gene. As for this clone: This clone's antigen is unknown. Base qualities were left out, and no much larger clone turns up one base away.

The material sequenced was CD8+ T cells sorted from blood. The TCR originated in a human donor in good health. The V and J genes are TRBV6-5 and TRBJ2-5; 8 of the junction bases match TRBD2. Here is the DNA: TGTGCCAGCAGTTACTCGAGCAGCGGGAGTGAGACCCAGTACTTC. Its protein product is CASSYSSSGSETQYF.